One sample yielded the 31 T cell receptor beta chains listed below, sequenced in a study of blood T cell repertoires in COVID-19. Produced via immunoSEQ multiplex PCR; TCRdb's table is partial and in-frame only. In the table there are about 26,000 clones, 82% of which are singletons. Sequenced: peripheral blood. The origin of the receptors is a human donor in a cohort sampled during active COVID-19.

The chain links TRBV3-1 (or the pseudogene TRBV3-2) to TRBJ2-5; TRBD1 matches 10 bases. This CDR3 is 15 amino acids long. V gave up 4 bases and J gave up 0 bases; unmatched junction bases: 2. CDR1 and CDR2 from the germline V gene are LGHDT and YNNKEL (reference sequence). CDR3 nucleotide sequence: TGTGCCAGCAGCCCGGGGACAGGGGACCAAGAGACCCAGTACTTC. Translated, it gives CASSPGTGDQETQYF.

CDR3 protein: CASSYSGQIYNSPLHF. CDR3 DNA sequence: TGTGCCAGCAGTTACTCAGGACAGATCTATAATTCACCCCTCCACTTT. The chain uses TRBV6-5 and TRBJ1-6; possible D gene TRBD1, 6 bases. From germline, CDR1 is MNHEY and CDR2 SVGAGI. The CDR3 spans 16 residues. The germline V and J ends were trimmed by 0 bases and 3 bases, with 9 bases remaining between them.

The CDR3: CASSSPTTGNYGYTF. Here the CDR3 DNA reads TGTGCCAGCAGCTCACCTACGACAGGGAACTATGGCTACACCTTC. The chain links TRBV7-6 to TRBJ1-2; 7 bases agree with TRBD1. Germline V gives CDR1 SGHVS, CDR2 FNYEAQ. The CDR3 extends over 15 amino acids. Losses at the gene ends were 4 bases for V and 2 bases for J; bases not matched to a gene: 7. Full variable domain (remainder filled in from reference TRBV7-6 and TRBJ1-2): GAGVSQSPRYKVTKRGQDVALRCDPISGHVSLYWYRQALGQGPEFLTYFNYEAQQDKSGLPNDRFSAERPEGSISTLTIQRTEQRDSAMYRCASSSPTTGNYGYTFGSGTRLTVV.

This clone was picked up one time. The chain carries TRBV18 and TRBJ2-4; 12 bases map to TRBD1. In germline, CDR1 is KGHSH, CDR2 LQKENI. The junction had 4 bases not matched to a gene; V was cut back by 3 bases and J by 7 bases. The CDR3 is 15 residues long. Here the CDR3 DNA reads TGTGCCAGCTCACCGGGACAGGGGGCCATGAACATTCAGTACTTC. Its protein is CASSPGQGAMNIQYF.

Here the CDR3 reads CASKTSGTGELFF. Here the CDR3 DNA reads TGCGCCAGCAAGACCTCAGGAACCGGGGAGCTGTTTTTT. The chain has TRBV5-1 and TRBJ2-2; unclear D gene. The CDR3 totals 13 residues. The V gene lost 6 bases and the J gene lost 5 bases, with 11 bases spanning the gap. Germline V lookup: CDR1 SGHRS, CDR2 YFSETQ. Combining the CDR3 with reference TRBV5-1 and TRBJ2-2 gives the whole variable domain KAGVTQTPRYLIKTRGQQVTLSCSPISGHRSVSWYQQTPGQGLQFLFEYFSETQRNKGNFPGRFSGRQFSNSRSEMNVSTLELGDSALYLCASKTSGTGELFFGEGSRLTVL.

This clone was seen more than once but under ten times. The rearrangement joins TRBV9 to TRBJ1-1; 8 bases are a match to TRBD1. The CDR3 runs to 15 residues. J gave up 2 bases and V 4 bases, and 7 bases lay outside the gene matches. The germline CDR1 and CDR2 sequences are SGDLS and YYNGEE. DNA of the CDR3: TGTGCCAGCAGCTTAACGACAGGGGATAACACTGAAGCTTTCTTT. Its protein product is CASSLTTGDNTEAFF.

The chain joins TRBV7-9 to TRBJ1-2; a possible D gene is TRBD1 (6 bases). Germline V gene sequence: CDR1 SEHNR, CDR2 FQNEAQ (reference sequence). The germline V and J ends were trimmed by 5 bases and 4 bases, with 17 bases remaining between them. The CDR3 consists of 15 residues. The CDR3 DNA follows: TGTGCCAGCAGCGCCGGTCGAGACAGGTCCTATGGCTACACCTTC. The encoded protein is CASSAGRDRSYGYTF.

CDR3 region: CASSSSQPQHF. Here the CDR3 DNA reads TGTGCCAGCAGTTCCAGTCAGCCCCAGCATTTT. The rearrangement links TRBV6-6 to TRBJ1-5; D uncertain. This CDR3 is built from 11 residues. V lost 4 bases and J lost 6, with 4 bases in between. The germline CDR1 and CDR2 sequences are MNHNY and SVGAGI (reference sequence).

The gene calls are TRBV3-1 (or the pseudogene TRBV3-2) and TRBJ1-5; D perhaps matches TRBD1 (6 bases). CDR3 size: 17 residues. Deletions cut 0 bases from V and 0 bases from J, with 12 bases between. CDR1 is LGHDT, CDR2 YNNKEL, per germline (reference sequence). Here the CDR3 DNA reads TGTGCCAGCAGCCAAGATACCCAGGGGTATAGCAATCAGCCCCAGCATTTT. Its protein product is CASSQDTQGYSNQPQHF.

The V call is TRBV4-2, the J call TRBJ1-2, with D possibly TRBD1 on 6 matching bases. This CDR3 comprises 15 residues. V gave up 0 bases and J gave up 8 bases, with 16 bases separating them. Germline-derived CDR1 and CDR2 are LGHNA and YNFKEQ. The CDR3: CASSQDPDRLRGYTF. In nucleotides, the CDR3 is TGTGCCAGCAGCCAAGATCCCGACAGGTTAAGGGGCTACACCTTC.

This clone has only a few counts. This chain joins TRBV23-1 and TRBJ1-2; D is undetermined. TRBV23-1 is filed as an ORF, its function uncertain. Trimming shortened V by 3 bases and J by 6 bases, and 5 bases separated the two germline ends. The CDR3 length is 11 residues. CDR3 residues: CASSHGNGYTF. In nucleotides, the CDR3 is TGCGCCAGCAGTCACGGGAATGGCTACACCTTC.

CDR3 in DNA: TGTGCCATCAGTGAGTCGAGTCTAGCGGGAGCCAAAAACATTCAGTACTTC. Residues: CAISESSLAGAKNIQYF. This rearrangement joins TRBV10-3 to TRBJ2-4, with TRBD2 identical over 8 bases. From germline, CDR1 is ENHRY and CDR2 SYGVKD. Losses at the gene ends were 0 bases for V and 0 bases for J; bases not matched to a gene: 4. This CDR3 region has 17 residues.

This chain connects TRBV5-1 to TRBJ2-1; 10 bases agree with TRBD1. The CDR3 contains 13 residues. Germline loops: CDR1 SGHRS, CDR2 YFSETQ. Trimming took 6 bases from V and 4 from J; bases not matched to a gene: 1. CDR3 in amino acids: CASKGQGYNEQFF. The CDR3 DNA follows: TGCGCCAGCAAGGGACAGGGGTACAATGAGCAGTTCTTC.

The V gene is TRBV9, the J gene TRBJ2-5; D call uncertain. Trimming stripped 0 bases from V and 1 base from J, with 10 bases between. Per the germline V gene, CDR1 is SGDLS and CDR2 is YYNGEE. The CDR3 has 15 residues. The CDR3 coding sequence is TGTGCCAGCAGCGTAGGGGTTGCGGCCCAAGAGACCCAGTACTTC. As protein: CASSVGVAAQETQYF. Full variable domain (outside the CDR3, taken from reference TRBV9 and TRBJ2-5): DSGVTQTPKHLITATGQRVTLRCSPRSGDLSVYWYQQSLDQGLQFLIQYYNGEERAKGNILERFSAQQFPDLHSELNLSSLELGDSALYFCASSVGVAAQETQYFGPGTRLLVL.

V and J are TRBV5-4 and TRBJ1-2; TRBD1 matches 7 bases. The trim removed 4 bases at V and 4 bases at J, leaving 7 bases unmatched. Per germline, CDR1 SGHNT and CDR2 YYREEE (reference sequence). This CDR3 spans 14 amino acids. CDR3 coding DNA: TGTGCCAGCAGCGCCCGCGGGACAGCCTATGGCTACACCTTC. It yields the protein CASSARGTAYGYTF.

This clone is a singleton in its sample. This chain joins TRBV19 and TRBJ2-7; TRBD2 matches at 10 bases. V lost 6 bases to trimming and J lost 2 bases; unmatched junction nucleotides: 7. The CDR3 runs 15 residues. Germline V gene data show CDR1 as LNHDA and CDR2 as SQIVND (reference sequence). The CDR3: CASSPRTSGTYEQYF. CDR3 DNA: TGTGCCAGTAGCCCCCGGACTAGCGGAACCTACGAGCAGTACTTC.

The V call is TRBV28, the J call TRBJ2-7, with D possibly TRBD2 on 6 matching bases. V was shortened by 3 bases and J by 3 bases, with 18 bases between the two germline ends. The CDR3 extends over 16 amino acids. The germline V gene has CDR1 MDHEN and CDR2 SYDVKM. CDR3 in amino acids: CASSLFGDGGGYEQYF. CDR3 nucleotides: TGTGCCAGCAGTTTGTTCGGTGACGGGGGAGGCTACGAGCAGTACTTC.

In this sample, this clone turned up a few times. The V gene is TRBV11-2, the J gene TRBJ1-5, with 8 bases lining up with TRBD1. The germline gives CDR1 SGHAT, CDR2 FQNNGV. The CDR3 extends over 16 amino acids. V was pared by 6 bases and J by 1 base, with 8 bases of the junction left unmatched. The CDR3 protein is CASSKGQAGSNQPQHF. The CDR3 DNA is TGTGCCAGCAGTAAGGGACAGGCAGGCAGCAATCAGCCCCAGCATTTT.

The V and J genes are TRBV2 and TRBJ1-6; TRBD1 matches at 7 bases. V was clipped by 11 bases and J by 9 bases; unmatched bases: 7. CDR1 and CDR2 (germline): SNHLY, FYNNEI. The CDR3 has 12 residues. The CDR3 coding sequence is TGTGCCGACCGACAGGGTGGTTCACCCCTCCACTTT. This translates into CADRQGGSPLHF.

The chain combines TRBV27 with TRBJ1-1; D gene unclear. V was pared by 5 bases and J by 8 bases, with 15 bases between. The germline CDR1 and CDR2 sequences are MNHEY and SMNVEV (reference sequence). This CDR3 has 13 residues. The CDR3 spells CASSLMEVSEAFF. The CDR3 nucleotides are TGTGCCAGCAGTCTAATGGAGGTGTCCGAAGCTTTCTTT.

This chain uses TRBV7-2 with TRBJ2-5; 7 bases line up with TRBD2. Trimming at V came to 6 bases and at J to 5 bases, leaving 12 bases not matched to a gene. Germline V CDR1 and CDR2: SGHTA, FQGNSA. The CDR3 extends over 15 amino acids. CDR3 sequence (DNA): TGTGCCAGCAGTCCTCGGGGGGAAGCGGGGGAGACCCAGTACTTC. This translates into CASSPRGEAGETQYF. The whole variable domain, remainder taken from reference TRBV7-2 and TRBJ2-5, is GAGVSQSPSNKVTEKGKDVELRCDPISGHTALYWYRQSLGQGLEFLIYFQGNSAPDKSGLPSDRFSAERTGGSVSTLTIQRTQQEDSAVYLCASSPRGEAGETQYFGPGTRLLVL.

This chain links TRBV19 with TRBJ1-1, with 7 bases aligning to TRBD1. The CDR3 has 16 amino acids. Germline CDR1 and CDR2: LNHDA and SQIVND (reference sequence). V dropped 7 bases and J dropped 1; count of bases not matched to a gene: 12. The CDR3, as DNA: TGTGCCAGTACTAGTCGTAAGGGGGCGGCGAACACTGAAGCTTTCTTT. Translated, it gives CASTSRKGAANTEAFF.

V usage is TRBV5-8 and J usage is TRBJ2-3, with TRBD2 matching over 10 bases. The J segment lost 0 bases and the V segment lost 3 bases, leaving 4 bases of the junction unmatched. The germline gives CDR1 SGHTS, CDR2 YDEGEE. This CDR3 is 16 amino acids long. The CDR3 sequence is CASSWRLAGSTDTQYF. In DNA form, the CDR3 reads TGTGCCAGCAGCTGGAGACTAGCGGGTAGCACAGATACGCAGTATTTT. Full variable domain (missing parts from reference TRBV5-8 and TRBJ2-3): EAGVTQSPTHLIKTRGQQATLRCSPISGHTSVYWYQQALGLGLQFLLWYDEGEERNRGNFPPRFSGRQFPNYSSELNVNALELEDSALYLCASSWRLAGSTDTQYFGPGTRLTVL.

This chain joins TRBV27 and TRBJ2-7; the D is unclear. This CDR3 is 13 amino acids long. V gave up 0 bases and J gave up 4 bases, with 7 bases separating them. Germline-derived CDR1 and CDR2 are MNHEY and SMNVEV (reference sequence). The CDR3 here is CASSLSSLYEQYF. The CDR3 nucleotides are TGTGCCAGCAGTTTATCCTCCCTTTACGAGCAGTACTTC.

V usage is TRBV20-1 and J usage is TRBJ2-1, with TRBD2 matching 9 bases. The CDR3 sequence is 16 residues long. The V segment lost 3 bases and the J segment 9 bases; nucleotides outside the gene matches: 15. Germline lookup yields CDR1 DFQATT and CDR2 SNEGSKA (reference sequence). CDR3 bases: TGCAGTGCTAGTCCGCGCAGCGGGGGGCTCCGGGGTGAGCAGTTCTTC. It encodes CSASPRSGGLRGEQFF.

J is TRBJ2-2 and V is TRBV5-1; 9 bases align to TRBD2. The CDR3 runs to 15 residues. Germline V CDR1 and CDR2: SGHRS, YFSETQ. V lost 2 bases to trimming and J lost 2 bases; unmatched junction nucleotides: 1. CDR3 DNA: TGCGCCAGCAGCTTTAGCGGGGGAAACACCGGGGAGCTGTTTTTT. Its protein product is CASSFSGGNTGELFF.

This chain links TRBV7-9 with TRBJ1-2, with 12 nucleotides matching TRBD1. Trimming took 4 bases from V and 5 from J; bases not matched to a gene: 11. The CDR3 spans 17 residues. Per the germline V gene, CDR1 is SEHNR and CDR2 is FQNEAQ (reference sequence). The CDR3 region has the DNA TGTGCCAGCAGCTCAGGGGACAGGGGGCTCGGTTTGTATGGCTACACCTTC. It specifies CASSSGDRGLGLYGYTF. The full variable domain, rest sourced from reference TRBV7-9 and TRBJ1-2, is DTGVSQNPRHKITKRGQNVTFRCDPISEHNRLYWYRQTLGQGPEFLTYFQNEAQLEKSRLLSDRFSAERPKGSFSTLEIQRTEQGDSAMYLCASSSGDRGLGLYGYTFGSGTRLTVV.

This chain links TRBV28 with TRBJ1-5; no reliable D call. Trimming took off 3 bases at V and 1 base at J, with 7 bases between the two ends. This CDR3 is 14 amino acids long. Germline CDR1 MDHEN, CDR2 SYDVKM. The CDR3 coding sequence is TGTGCCAGCAGTTTTGTTGGCAGCAATCAGCCCCAGCATTTT. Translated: CASSFVGSNQPQHF.

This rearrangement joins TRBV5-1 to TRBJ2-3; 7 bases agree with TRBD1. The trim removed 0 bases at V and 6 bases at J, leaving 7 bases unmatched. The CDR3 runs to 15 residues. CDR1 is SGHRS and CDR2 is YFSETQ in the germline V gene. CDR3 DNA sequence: TGCGCCAGCAGCTTGGGCACAGGGGCCCGCGATACGCAGTATTTT. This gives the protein CASSLGTGARDTQYF.

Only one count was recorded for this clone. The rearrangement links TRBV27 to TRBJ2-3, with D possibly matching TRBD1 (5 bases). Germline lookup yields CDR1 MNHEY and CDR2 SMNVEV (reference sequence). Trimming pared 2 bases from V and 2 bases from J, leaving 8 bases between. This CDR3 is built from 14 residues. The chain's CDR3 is CASSLDSPTDTQYF. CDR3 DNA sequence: TGTGCCAGCAGTTTAGACAGCCCCACAGATACGCAGTATTTT.

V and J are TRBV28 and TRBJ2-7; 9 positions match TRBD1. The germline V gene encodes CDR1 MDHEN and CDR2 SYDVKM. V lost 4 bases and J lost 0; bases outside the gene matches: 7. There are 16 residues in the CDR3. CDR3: CASSSYRDRDSYEQYF. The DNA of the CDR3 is TGTGCCAGCAGTTCTTACCGGGACAGGGACTCCTACGAGCAGTACTTC.